Shown below are 20 T cell receptor beta chains from a single sample sequenced in a study of CD8 T cells in ankylosing spondylitis. TCRdb re-analysed the 5' RACE reads in MiXCR, keeping a single row per CDR3 protein. The table includes 240,000 or so distinct CDR3 sequences, 8% to 9.5% detected once. Sample: blood, either unsorted or a sorted T cell fraction (not recorded which). The receptors here all came from a male donor with ankylosing spondylitis or in good health (not recorded which).

The sample holds a few counts of this clonotype. This rearrangement joins TRBV6-5 to TRBJ2-7; the D gene could be TRBD1 or TRBD2 (5 bases each). CDR1 and CDR2 (germline): MNHEY, SVGAGI. There are 16 residues in the CDR3. V was shortened by 0 bases and J by 5 bases, with 17 bases between the two germline ends. The CDR3 DNA sequence: TGTGCCAGCAGTTACTCCGTCAGGAACCGAGGGGACGAGCAGTACTTC. Protein sequence: CASSYSVRNRGDEQYF.

The chain employs TRBV5-6 and TRBJ2-1; TRBD1 aligns across 8 bases. This CDR3 has 14 residues. Germline CDR1 is SGHDT and CDR2 is YYEEEE. Trimming removed 8 bases from V and 3 bases from J; junction bases left unmatched: 7. CDR3 residues: CARSPGQVYNEQFF. As DNA, the CDR3 is TGTGCCAGGAGCCCGGGACAGGTCTACAATGAGCAGTTCTTC.

This clonotype was observed many times. The V gene is TRBV6-1, the J gene TRBJ1-5, with no clear D. V was cut by 0 bases and J by 10 bases, with 10 bases left in between. The CDR3 sequence is 13 residues long. Germline values: CDR1 MNHNS, CDR2 SASEGT. This CDR3 reads CASSEALGGPQHF. DNA of the CDR3: TGTGCCAGCAGTGAAGCGCTGGGTGGACCCCAGCATTTT.

This clonotype was seen ten or more times. V usage is TRBV5-5 and J usage is TRBJ2-2; D gene uncertain. CDR1 is SGHKS, CDR2 YYEKEE, per germline (reference sequence). This CDR3 is 14 amino acids long. The ends were cut back, 0 bases at V and 5 bases at J, with 8 bases in the middle. The CDR3 bases are TGTGCCAGCAGCTTGGTCACAGCAACCGGGGAGCTGTTTTTT. It translates to CASSLVTATGELFF.

This clonotype appeared many times. This chain uses TRBV3-1 with TRBJ2-1, with 7 bases that match TRBD2. Trimming at V came to 4 bases and at J to 2 bases, leaving 8 bases not matched to a gene. CDR3 size: 16 residues. Germline V gene sequence: CDR1 LGHDT, CDR2 YNNKEL (reference sequence). The CDR3 coding sequence is TGTGCCAGCAGCCTCGAGCGGGGTCTCACCTACAATGAGCAGTTCTTC. Translated, it gives CASSLERGLTYNEQFF.

This clonotype was seen repeatedly, ten times or more. V is TRBV9 and J is TRBJ1-5, with TRBD1 as a possible D gene (6 bases). Germline V gives CDR1 SGDLS, CDR2 YYNGEE. This CDR3 has 14 residues. V gave up 0 bases and J gave up 4 bases, with 8 bases separating them. CDR3: CASSVGQDNQPQHF. The CDR3 DNA sequence: TGTGCCAGCAGCGTAGGACAGGATAATCAGCCCCAGCATTTT.

This clonotype was seen repeatedly, ten times or more. The rearrangement links TRBV6-5 to TRBJ2-2, with TRBD1 as a possible D gene (7 bases). Germline loops: CDR1 MNHEY, CDR2 SVGAGI. Trimming cost V 5 bases and J 6 bases, with 13 bases left between them. The CDR3 consists of 14 residues. CDR3 coding DNA: TGTGCCAGCAGTCTCGACAGGGAGGCCGGGGAGCTGTTTTTT. Amino acid sequence: CASSLDREAGELFF.

This clonotype was picked up many times. The genes are TRBV5-1 and TRBJ2-2, with 8 positions matching TRBD2. This CDR3 is built from 15 residues. V shed 2 bases and J 4 bases; nucleotides not matched to a gene: 4. Germline CDR1 is SGHRS and CDR2 is YFSETQ. CDR3 bases: TGCGCCAGCAGCTTACTAGCGGAATCCACCGGGGAGCTGTTTTTT. Protein sequence: CASSLLAESTGELFF.

This clonotype was counted at least ten times. The chain combines TRBV5-1 with TRBJ1-2; D is uncertain. Germline CDR1 SGHRS, CDR2 YFSETQ. CDR3 length: 14 residues. Trimming took 0 bases from V and 2 from J, leaving 8 bases between them. The CDR3 coding sequence is TGCGCCAGCAGCTTGGAGACTCCGAACTATGGCTACACCTTC. It codes for CASSLETPNYGYTF.

This clonotype was detected many times. CDR3 nucleotide sequence: TGTGCCAGCAGCGTCCCAGGGTTGGCTGAAGCTTTCTTT. Residues: CASSVPGLAEAFF. J is TRBJ1-1 and V is TRBV5-4; the D gene is possibly TRBD1 (5 bases). Germline V gene lookup returns CDR1 SGHNT and CDR2 YYREEE (reference sequence). Trimming stripped 4 bases from V and 6 bases from J, with 13 bases between. CDR3 length: 13 residues.

This clonotype has at least ten counts. The chain uses TRBV5-6 and TRBJ1-5, with TRBD1 identical over 7 bases. The CDR3 is made up of 16 amino acids. In germline, CDR1 is SGHDT, CDR2 YYEEEE. The trim removed 3 bases at V and 6 bases at J, leaving 12 bases unmatched. CDR3 nucleotide sequence: TGTGCCAGCAGCTCTACGACGCGCAGGGGGGGTCAGCCCCAGCATTTT. Its protein is CASSSTTRRGGQPQHF.

This clonotype has just a few counts. The junction and the germline gene differ at one end; a read error may be behind it. The rearrangement links TRBV20-1 to TRBJ2-3, with 7 bases that match TRBD2. Germline-derived CDR1 and CDR2 are DFQATT and SNEGSKA (reference sequence). The CDR3 loop spans 18 amino acids. The CDR3 loop is CCAREGLPTSESTDTQYF. The CDR3 region has the DNA TGCTGTGCTAGAGAGGGGCTCCCCACTAGCGAGAGCACAGATACGCAGTATTTT.

This rearrangement joins TRBV19 to TRBJ2-1; no clear D. This CDR3 region has 13 residues. Trimming took off 3 bases at V and 7 bases at J, with 10 bases between the two ends. Germline CDR1 is LNHDA and CDR2 is SQIVND (reference sequence). DNA for the CDR3: TGTGCCAGTAGTATGTGGGGTGGGAATGAGCAGTTCTTC. This encodes CASSMWGGNEQFF.

This clonotype was counted only a few times. The chain couples TRBV7-6 to TRBJ2-1; D assignment may be TRBD1 or TRBD2 (5 bases each). CDR3 length equals 13 residues. Germline V CDR1 and CDR2: SGHVS, FNYEAQ. Between the trimmed V and J ends, which lost 0 bases and 8 bases, there was a span of 8 bases. This CDR3 is CASSLARGDEQFF. CDR3 in DNA: TGTGCCAGCAGCTTAGCCCGAGGGGATGAGCAGTTCTTC.

This clonotype was counted a few times. This sequence joins TRBV2 and TRBJ2-3; D gene uncertain. CDR3 length: 11 residues. V was cut by 3 bases and J by 3 bases, with 1 base left in between. CDR1 and CDR2 (germline): SNHLY, FYNNEI. The CDR3 sequence is CASSETDTQYF. Written as DNA, the CDR3 is TGTGCCAGCAGTGAGACAGATACGCAGTATTTT.

This clonotype was counted ten times or more. The J gene is TRBJ1-2, the V gene TRBV18; TRBD1 might be the D (6 bases). V was pared by 3 bases and J by 4 bases, with 12 bases between. This CDR3 has 14 amino acids. Germline V lookup: CDR1 KGHSH, CDR2 LQKENI. The CDR3 spells CASSPYKGGYGYTF. CDR3 in DNA: TGTGCCAGCTCACCCTATAAGGGGGGCTATGGCTACACCTTC.

In its sample, this clonotype was seen many times. The rearrangement links TRBV6-2 or TRBV6-3 to TRBJ2-7; 8 positions match TRBD1. The V gene's germline CDR1 is MNHEY and CDR2 SVGEGT. V lost 0 bases to trimming and J lost 5 bases; unmatched junction nucleotides: 21. This CDR3 comprises 20 residues. CDR3 nucleotides: TGTGCCAGCAGTTACTCCACTAGGCCGGGACAGGCTGATGGGGGCCACGAGCAGTACTTC. Its protein is CASSYSTRPGQADGGHEQYF.

There are many counts of this clonotype. J is TRBJ2-1 and V is TRBV4-3; D is perhaps TRBD1 or TRBD2 (5 bases each). Trimming pared 0 bases from V and 6 bases from J, leaving 12 bases between. The germline V gene encodes CDR1 LGHNA and CDR2 YSLEER. The CDR3 covers 15 residues. The DNA of the CDR3 is TGCGCCAGCAGCCAAGATCTGGGGGAGCCCAATGAGCAGTTCTTC. Amino acids: CASSQDLGEPNEQFF.

This clonotype was counted between two and nine times. V gene TRBV7-3 combines with J gene TRBJ2-1, with 7 bases that match TRBD2. Germline V gene sequence: CDR1 SGHTA, CDR2 FQGTGA. Trimming cost V 5 bases and J 7 bases; bases outside gene matches: 8. The length of the CDR3 is 14 residues. CDR3 sequence (DNA): TGTGCCAGCAGCCCTTCGGGAGGCGGGAATGAGCAGTTCTTC. Its translation: CASSPSGGGNEQFF.

This clonotype showed up just a few times. The genes are TRBV10-3 and TRBJ2-1; D not resolved. Germline V gene lookup returns CDR1 ENHRY and CDR2 SYGVKD. CDR3 size: 14 residues. Trimming removed 2 bases at V and 0 bases at J, with 5 bases between. The CDR3 spells CAISEVSSYNEQFF. The CDR3 DNA sequence: TGTGCCATCAGTGAGGTGAGCTCCTACAATGAGCAGTTCTTC.